Given below is one TCR beta chain in context. Other nucleotide sequences in the sample specify the same CDR3. The data belong to a study of shared clonotypes between healthy human individuals. Study as a whole: The composition of the donors was a couple of women and three men aged 18 to 49.

Generated by immunoSEQ multiplex PCR, the TCRdb table keeps only in-frame clones and is missing some. The data show 1,100,000 or so clones, around three quarters seen once. The CDR3 runs 12 residues. The V end was cut by 0 bases, the J end by 5 bases, with 5 bases between. The germline V gene encodes CDR1 SGHNT and CDR2 YYREEE (reference sequence). The origin of this receptor is a man younger than 35 in good health. Some clones in this sample may be carry-over from other donors' samples. V usage is TRBV5-4 and J usage is TRBJ2-5, with D tentatively TRBD1 (5 bases). The sequenced sample consisted of memory CD4+ T cells from PBMCs. The subset here: CD45RA-negative fraction. The chain's CDR3 is CASSLEGETQYF. CDR3 nucleotides: TGTGCCAGCAGCTTGGAGGGGGAGACCCAGTACTTC.